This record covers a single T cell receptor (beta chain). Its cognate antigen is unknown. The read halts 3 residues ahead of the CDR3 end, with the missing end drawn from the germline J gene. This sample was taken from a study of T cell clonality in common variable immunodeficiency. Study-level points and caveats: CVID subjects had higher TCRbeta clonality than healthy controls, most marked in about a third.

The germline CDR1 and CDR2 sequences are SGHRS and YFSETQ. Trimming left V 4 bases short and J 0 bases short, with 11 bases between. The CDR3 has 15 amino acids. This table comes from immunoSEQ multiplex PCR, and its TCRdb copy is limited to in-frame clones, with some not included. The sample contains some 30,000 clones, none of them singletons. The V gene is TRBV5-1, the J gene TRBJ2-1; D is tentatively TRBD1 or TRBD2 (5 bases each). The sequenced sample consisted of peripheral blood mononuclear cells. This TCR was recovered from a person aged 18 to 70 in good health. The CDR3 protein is CASSPSGSSYNEQFF. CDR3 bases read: TGCGCCAGCAGCCCCTCAGGGAGCTCCTACAATGAG. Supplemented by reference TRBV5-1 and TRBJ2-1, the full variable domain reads KAGVTQTPRYLIKTRGQQVTLSCSPISGHRSVSWYQQTPGQGLQFLFEYFSETQRNKGNFPGRFSGRQFSNSRSEMNVSTLELGDSALYLCASSPSGSSYNEQFFGPGTRLTVL.